This TCR beta chain was retrieved from a study of glioma-infiltrating T cells. Using RNA template, CDR3s of TCR alpha and beta were amplified with iRepertoire arm-PCR. TCRdb reprocessed the multiplex PCR reads with MiXCR, giving one entry per CDR3 protein. This table holds around 150,000 distinct CDR3 sequences, around 42% found once. The germline V gene has CDR1 MNHEY and CDR2 SVGEGT. This CDR3 is built from 14 residues. Regarding this clonotype: One end of the junction does not line up with germline, which may come from a read error.

This sequence was found in a human donor with low-grade glioma or glioblastoma, undergoing nonglioma brain surgery, or in good health (not recorded which). The chain uses TRBV6-2 or TRBV6-3 and TRBJ1-6, with 7 bases lining up with TRBD1. The sequencing sample was made of glioma tissue, nonneoplastic brain tissue, or PBMCs (not recorded which). In DNA form, the CDR3 reads TGTGCCAGCAGCCCGGGACAGTATATTTCACCCCTCCACTTT. Protein product: CASSPGQYISPLHF.